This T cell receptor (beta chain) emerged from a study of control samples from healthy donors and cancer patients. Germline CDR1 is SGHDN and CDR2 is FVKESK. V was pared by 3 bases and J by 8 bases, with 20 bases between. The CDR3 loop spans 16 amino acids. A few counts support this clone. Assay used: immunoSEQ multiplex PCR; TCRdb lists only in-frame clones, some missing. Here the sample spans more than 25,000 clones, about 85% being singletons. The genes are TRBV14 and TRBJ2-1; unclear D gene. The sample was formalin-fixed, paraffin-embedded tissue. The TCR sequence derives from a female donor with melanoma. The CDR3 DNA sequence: TGTGCCAGCAGCCACCAAAGGTCCTCCCGGGCGGATGAGCAGTTCTTC. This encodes CASSHQRSSRADEQFF.